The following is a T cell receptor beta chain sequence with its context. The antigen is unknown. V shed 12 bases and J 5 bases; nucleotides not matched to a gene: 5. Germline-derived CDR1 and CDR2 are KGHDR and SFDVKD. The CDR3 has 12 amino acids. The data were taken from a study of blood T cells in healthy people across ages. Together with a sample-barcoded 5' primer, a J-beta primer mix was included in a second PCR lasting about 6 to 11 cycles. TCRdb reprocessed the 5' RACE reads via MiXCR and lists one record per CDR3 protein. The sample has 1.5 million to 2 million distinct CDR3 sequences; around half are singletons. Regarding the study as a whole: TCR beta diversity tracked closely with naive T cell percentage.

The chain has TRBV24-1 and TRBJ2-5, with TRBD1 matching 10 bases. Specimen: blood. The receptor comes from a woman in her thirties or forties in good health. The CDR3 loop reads CASGTGDETQYF. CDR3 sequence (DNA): TGTGCCTCCGGGACAGGGGACGAGACCCAGTACTTC.